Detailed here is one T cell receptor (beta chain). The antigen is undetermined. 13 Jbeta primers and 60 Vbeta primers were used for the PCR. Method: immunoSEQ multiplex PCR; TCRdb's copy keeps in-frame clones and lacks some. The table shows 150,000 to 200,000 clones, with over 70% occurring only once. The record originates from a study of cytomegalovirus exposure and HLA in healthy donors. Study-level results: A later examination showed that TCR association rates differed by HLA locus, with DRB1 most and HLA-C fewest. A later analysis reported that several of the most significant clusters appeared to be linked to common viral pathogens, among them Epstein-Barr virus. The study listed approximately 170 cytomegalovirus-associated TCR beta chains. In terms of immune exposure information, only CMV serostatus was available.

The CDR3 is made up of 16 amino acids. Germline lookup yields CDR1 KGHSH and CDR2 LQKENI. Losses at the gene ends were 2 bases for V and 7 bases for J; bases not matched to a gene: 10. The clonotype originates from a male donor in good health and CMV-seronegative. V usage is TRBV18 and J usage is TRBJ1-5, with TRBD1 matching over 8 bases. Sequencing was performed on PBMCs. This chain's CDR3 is CASSPSFGTGGQPQHF. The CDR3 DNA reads TGTGCCAGCTCACCAAGCTTTGGGACAGGAGGACAGCCCCAGCATTTT.